One and the same sample provided the 24 T cell receptor beta chains below, sequenced in a study of identical twins. TCRdb re-called the 5' RACE reads with MiXCR, one entry per CDR3 protein. Of about 240,000 distinct CDR3 sequences detected, about 10% appear once; the ten largest clones hold about 9%. Sequencing was done on a sample of memory T cells sorted from blood. The receptor source for this set is a man aged 45-65 years in good health.

The table lists this clonotype with a few counts. The V call is TRBV6-1, the J call TRBJ2-5; 11 positions match TRBD2. Looked up from germline, CDR1 is MNHNS and CDR2 is SASEGT. V shed 3 bases, J shed 6 bases, and the junction held 12 bases outside the gene matches. The CDR3 consists of 17 residues. The CDR3 protein is CASSDHMPGLAEKTQYF. The CDR3 DNA sequence: TGTGCCAGCAGTGACCACATGCCGGGACTAGCGGAGAAGACCCAGTACTTC.

The chain recombines TRBV4-1 with TRBJ1-2; D uncertain. The V end was cut by 4 bases, the J end by 6 bases, with 15 bases between. The germline gives CDR1 MGHRA, CDR2 YSYEKL. The CDR3 runs 14 residues. The CDR3 nucleotides read TGCGCCAGCAGCCGGGAAAGGGAGGGTGATGGCTACACCTTC. This translates into CASSREREGDGYTF.

This clonotype was counted many times. The chain employs TRBV4-3 and TRBJ1-5; tentatively, D is TRBD1 (6 bases). The CDR3 runs 16 residues. The V gene lost 0 bases and the J gene lost 5 bases, with 14 bases spanning the gap. Per the germline V gene, CDR1 is LGHNA and CDR2 is YSLEER. The CDR3 region is CASSQDSNRVDQPQHF. The CDR3 nucleotides are TGCGCCAGCAGCCAAGATTCGAACAGGGTTGATCAGCCCCAGCATTTT.

Of note for this clonotype: Sequence at one end of the junction differs from germline and may be a read error. This chain joins TRBV7-9 and TRBJ2-7, with unresolved D. The V gene's germline CDR1 is SEHNR and CDR2 FQNEAQ (reference sequence). CDR3 length: 14 residues. The CDR3 reads CSSSLGSASYEQYF. CDR3 bases: TGTTCCAGCAGCTTAGGCTCGGCATCCTACGAGCAGTACTTC.

As to this clonotype: Being one base from a much bigger clone, this may be a read error. CDR3 in DNA: TGTGCAAGTCGCTTACACCGGGACGTCGATTCACCCCTCCCCTTT. Its protein is CASRLHRDVDSPLPF. The chain is built from TRBV12-2 and TRBJ1-6; the table gives TRBD1 as D, unverified against the DNA. TRBV12-2 is a pseudogene segment. This CDR3 contains 15 residues.

The chain links TRBV20-1 to TRBJ2-7, with TRBD1 matching 11 bases. V shed 2 bases and J 3 bases; nucleotides not matched to a gene: 3. Germline loops: CDR1 DFQATT, CDR2 SNEGSKA (reference sequence). The CDR3 loop spans 14 amino acids. The CDR3 DNA follows: TGCAGTGCTAGAAGGGACAGGGGGTTCTACGAGCAGTACTTC. Its protein product is CSARRDRGFYEQYF.

V usage is TRBV20-1 and J usage is TRBJ2-4; 15 bases are shared with TRBD2. Per the germline V gene, CDR1 is DFQATT and CDR2 is SNEGSKA (reference sequence). The CDR3 sequence is 14 residues long. V trimming: 3 bases; J trimming: 10 bases; junction bases outside the gene matches: 4. In DNA form, the CDR3 reads TGCAGTGCTAGCCCGGGACTAGCGGGAGGTATTCAGTACTTC. Its protein is CSASPGLAGGIQYF.

The chain combines TRBV6-2 or TRBV6-3 with TRBJ2-5; 7 positions match TRBD1. V gave up 0 bases and J gave up 1 base; unmatched junction bases: 5. Germline loops: CDR1 MNHEY, CDR2 SVGEGT. The CDR3 extends over 16 amino acids. The CDR3 loop reads CASSYSTGHIQETQYF. CDR3 DNA: TGTGCCAGCAGTTACTCGACAGGGCACATCCAAGAGACCCAGTACTTC.

The sample holds a few counts of this clonotype. This rearrangement joins TRBV30 to TRBJ2-2; perhaps TRBD2 as D (5 bases). CDR1 and CDR2 (germline): GTSNPN, SVGIG (reference sequence). The V end lost 3 bases, the J end lost 6 bases, and 17 bases lay between the germline ends. The CDR3 is 15 residues long. CDR3 region: CAWRWGELVAGELFF. The CDR3, as DNA: TGTGCCTGGAGGTGGGGTGAACTAGTTGCCGGGGAGCTGTTTTTT.

This clonotype was observed at least ten times. This chain uses TRBV5-1 with TRBJ2-3; D is tentatively TRBD1 or TRBD2 (6 bases each). Germline loops: CDR1 SGHRS, CDR2 YFSETQ. V shed 4 bases and J shed 6 bases, with 18 bases lying between them. This CDR3 has 15 amino acids. CDR3 amino acids: CASSLGQIGGDTQYF. CDR3 sequence (DNA): TGCGCCAGCAGCCTCGGACAGATTGGAGGGGATACGCAGTATTTT.

The chain links TRBV10-3 to TRBJ1-2; D remains ambiguous. The germline CDR1 and CDR2 sequences are ENHRY and SYGVKD. This CDR3 has 13 residues. V was shortened by 11 bases and J by 0 bases, with 13 bases between the two germline ends. CDR3 region: CAVQGAPNYGYTF. DNA of the CDR3: TGTGCCGTACAAGGCGCTCCTAACTATGGCTACACCTTC.

This clonotype has more than one count but fewer than ten. The genes are TRBV29-1 and TRBJ2-5; possible D gene TRBD1, 6 bases. CDR3 size: 14 residues. The V and J ends lost 6 bases and 7 bases respectively, with 21 bases between them. Per germline, CDR1 SQVTM and CDR2 ANQGSEA. The CDR3 reads CSVAARQAVGTQYF. CDR3 DNA sequence: TGCAGCGTCGCCGCGAGACAGGCCGTAGGGACCCAGTACTTC.

This clonotype was picked up many times. The chain couples TRBV12-5 to TRBJ1-3; D gene uncertain. The germline V and J ends were trimmed by 7 bases and 4 bases, with 8 bases remaining between them. The germline V gene has CDR1 LGHNT and CDR2 FRNRAP. CDR3 length equals 12 residues. The CDR3 region is CASATEGNTIYF. CDR3 sequence (DNA): TGTGCTAGTGCTACCGAAGGAAACACCATATATTTT.

This clonotype was recorded a few times. The rearrangement joins TRBV5-1 to TRBJ1-1; D is perhaps TRBD1 (6 bases). Per germline, CDR1 SGHRS and CDR2 YFSETQ. CDR3 length: 14 residues. The V end lost 1 base, the J end lost 6 bases, and 13 bases lay between the germline ends. This chain's CDR3 is CASSLRGRGAEAFF. Here the CDR3 DNA reads TGCGCCAGCAGCTTGCGGGGGCGTGGGGCTGAAGCTTTCTTT.

This clonotype has just a few counts. The genes are TRBV12-3 or TRBV12-4 and TRBJ2-1; perhaps TRBD2 as D (7 bases). V was clipped by 6 bases and J by 14 bases, with 20 bases between them. The length of the CDR3 is 13 residues. CDR3 DNA sequence: TGTGCCAGCAGCGAGGGAGGGGCGGGGGCAGAGTTCTTC. It translates to CASSEGGAGAEFF.

The chain uses TRBV5-1 and TRBJ2-7; D ambiguous. The CDR3 sequence is 15 residues long. The V gene lost 0 bases and the J gene lost 3 bases, with 13 bases spanning the gap. Germline assignment: CDR1 SGHRS and CDR2 YFSETQ. The DNA for the CDR3 is TGCGCCAGCAGCTTGGGACAAACTACCAACTACGAGCAGTACTTC. Its protein product is CASSLGQTTNYEQYF.

This clonotype has ten or more counts. This rearrangement joins TRBV9 to TRBJ2-2, with a possible D match to TRBD2 (6 bases). The germline gives CDR1 SGDLS, CDR2 YYNGEE. The V end was cut by 4 bases, the J end by 5 bases, with 21 bases between. The CDR3 is 17 amino acids. The CDR3 region is CASSPISGRTGTGELFF. DNA for the CDR3: TGTGCCAGCAGCCCAATTAGCGGCCGGACTGGGACCGGGGAGCTGTTTTTT.

This clonotype was detected ten times or more. The rearrangement links TRBV4-2 to TRBJ1-1; a weak D match, TRBD1 (5 bases). The CDR3 is 15 amino acids. V was shortened by 2 bases and J by 4 bases, with 14 bases between the two germline ends. In germline, CDR1 is LGHNA, CDR2 YNFKEQ. The CDR3 here is CASSQSNQGSTEAFF. As DNA, the CDR3 is TGTGCCAGCAGCCAATCTAATCAGGGAAGCACTGAAGCTTTCTTT.

This clonotype has more than one count but fewer than ten. The chain employs TRBV19 and TRBJ2-1, with D perhaps TRBD2 (6 bases). CDR3 length equals 15 residues. V was clipped by 1 base and J by 9 bases, with 16 bases between them. Germline V CDR1 and CDR2: LNHDA, SQIVND (reference sequence). The CDR3 DNA sequence: TGTGCCAGTAGTATAGTGCGAGGAGGGGTCCCTGAGCAGTTCTTC. Amino acids: CASSIVRGGVPEQFF.

The chain recombines TRBV19 with TRBJ1-6; D is uncertain. V was clipped by 4 bases and J by 5 bases, with 12 bases between them. The germline V gene has CDR1 LNHDA and CDR2 SQIVND (reference sequence). The CDR3 totals 15 residues. In DNA, the CDR3 is TGTGCCAGTAGTACGGCCCCCCTCAATAATTCACCCCTCCACTTT. It is translated as CASSTAPLNNSPLHF.

At least ten counts were recorded for this clonotype. The chain carries TRBV12-3 or TRBV12-4 and TRBJ2-1, with 9 bases lining up with TRBD2. This CDR3 has 15 residues. With V trimmed by 3 bases and J by 5 bases, 5 bases remained unmatched. The CDR3 region is CASSFRAGGHNEQFF. The DNA of the CDR3 is TGTGCCAGCAGTTTTCGGGCGGGGGGGCACAATGAGCAGTTCTTC.

The chain employs TRBV19 and TRBJ2-1; D gene unclear. From germline, CDR1 is LNHDA and CDR2 SQIVND (reference sequence). There are 14 residues in the CDR3. V gave up 4 bases and J gave up 5 bases, with 12 bases separating them. Here the CDR3 DNA reads TGTGCCAGTAGTAAGTCGCGCCACCACAATGAGCAGTTCTTC. Translation: CASSKSRHHNEQFF.

This clonotype was counted at least ten times. CDR3 region: CASSVTQRDTQYF. The DNA of the CDR3 is TGTGCCAGCAGTGTGACCCAGAGGGATACGCAGTATTTT. The gene calls are TRBV6-4 and TRBJ2-3; no clear D gene. The germline CDR1 and CDR2 sequences are MRHNA and SNTAGT. V gave up 4 bases and J gave up 6 bases, with 11 bases separating them. The CDR3 consists of 13 residues.

This clonotype was seen repeatedly, ten times or more. The chain couples TRBV5-5 to TRBJ2-2; 7 bases are shared with TRBD1. The CDR3 sequence is 13 residues long. V was clipped by 1 base and J by 6 bases; unmatched bases: 0. In germline, CDR1 is SGHKS, CDR2 YYEKEE (reference sequence). CDR3 sequence: CASSLRGPGELFF. The CDR3 DNA sequence: TGTGCCAGCAGCTTGAGGGGGCCCGGGGAGCTGTTTTTT.